Listed below are T cell receptor beta chains from one sample, sequenced in a study of blood T cells in healthy people across ages. TCRdb independently ran MiXCR on the 5' RACE reads; one entry per CDR3 protein. The sample lists about 630,000 distinct CDR3 sequences; more than 20% were seen once. Material: blood. The receptors were sampled from a man between 65 and 85 years old in good health. CDR3s include the opening cysteine and the closing phenylalanine or tryptophan. The order of the fields is J gene, V gene, clone size, CDR3 protein. Size is omitted from some rows. Given values are once, few, many or a class for expanded clones.

TRBJ1-1 | TRBV10-3 | - | CAISVNTEAFF
TRBJ2-3 | TRBV6-5 | - | CASSFSLQGPDTQYF
TRBJ2-1 | TRBV6-1 | - | CASSDARRGPYNEQFF
TRBJ1-6 | TRBV21-1 | few | CASITDRANSPLHF
TRBJ2-7 | TRBV11-2 | - | CASSLLSGPYGQYF
TRBJ1-4 | TRBV7-2 | - | CASSLGALEKLFF
TRBJ2-5 | TRBV6-5 | - | CASSYLIHRVQETQYF
TRBJ2-3 | TRBV7-2 | - | CASSPRGPGTDTQYF
TRBJ1-5 | TRBV29-1 | - | CSVSTGSNQPQHF
TRBJ2-7 | TRBV7-3 | many | CASSLQGGAYEQYF
TRBJ2-7 | TRBV3-1 | - | CAGSQDVVPSCEQYF
TRBJ2-2 | TRBV20-1 | few | CSARDREKAGELFF
TRBJ2-3 | TRBV3-1 | - | CASSQDTGGTQYF
TRBJ2-7 | TRBV4-3 | few | CASSQALRTSANEQYF
TRBJ2-7 | TRBV20-1 | few | CSATLGVGGGTYEQYF
TRBJ2-7 | TRBV7-3 | - | CASSKEGLGSYEQYF
TRBJ1-5 | TRBV12-3/TRBV12-4 | few | CASSSDQPQHF
TRBJ2-7 | TRBV7-9 | - | CAGSPGVNEQYF
- | TRBV29-1 | few | CSVEVAGQFF
TRBJ2-7 | TRBV5-1 | few | CASSGRGGSDEQYF
TRBJ2-2 | TRBV3-1 | - | CASSQGGTSANTGELFF
TRBJ2-7 | TRBV5-1 | few | CASSLDGNRYEQYF
TRBJ2-5 | TRBV11-2 | - | CASSPTEVVETQYF
TRBJ1-5 | TRBV21-1 | few | CASSKKQVGQVTRGDQPQHF
TRBJ1-3 | TRBV3-1 | - | CASSHISGTRGNTIYF
TRBJ2-5 | TRBV7-7 | - | CASSLEETVQETQYF
TRBJ2-6 | TRBV10-3 | many | CAISDPLLAGETGANVLTF
TRBJ1-2 | TRBV10-3 | - | CAISEDRGYGYTF
TRBJ1-4 | TRBV6-1 | few | CASRQYFVESQEKLFF
TRBJ2-1 | TRBV5-8 | - | CASSLTAGPSSYNEQFF